The 21 T cell receptor beta chains below all came from one sample that was sequenced in a study of post-analysis software for immune sequencing data. Each TCR beta cDNA library carried unique molecular identifiers. TCRdb reanalysed the PCR reads using MiXCR and keeps one entry per CDR3 protein. This sample carries about 770,000 distinct CDR3 sequences, about 45% of them seen once, and the ten largest clones take around 4.7%. No antigens are known for them. Whole-study findings and limits: Five or six TRBV segments were significantly more frequent in patients than in controls. TRBV5-6, TRBV5-1 and TRBV20-1 were among these segments.

Specimen: blood. The receptors come from a girl aged 5-17 years with multiple sclerosis.

The genes are TRBV7-3 and TRBJ2-3; unclear D gene. The germline CDR1 and CDR2 sequences are SGHTA and FQGTGA. The CDR3 runs 13 residues. The V gene lost 8 bases and the J gene lost 2 bases, with 11 bases spanning the gap. The chain's CDR3 is CASAVVHTDTQYF. The CDR3 bases are TGTGCCAGCGCTGTAGTCCACACAGATACGCAGTATTTT. Looking up the rest from reference TRBV7-3 and TRBJ2-3 gives the full variable domain: GAGVSQTPSNKVTEKGKYVELRCDPISGHTALYWYRQSLGQGPEFLIYFQGTGAADDSGLPNDRFFAVRPEGSVSTLKIQRTERGDSAVYLCASAVVHTDTQYFGPGTRLTVL.

A note on this clonotype: One junction end does not reproduce the germline sequence, and a read error may be involved. The V gene is TRBV27, the J gene TRBJ2-1; possibly TRBD1 or TRBD2 for D (6 bases each). CDR1 and CDR2 (germline): MNHEY, SMNVEV (reference sequence). The CDR3 spans 14 residues. The chain's CDR3 is CASRGSGDRNEQFF. CDR3 bases: TGTGCCAGCAGGGGGTCGGGAGACAGGAATGAACAGTTCTTC.

The chain combines TRBV5-1 with TRBJ2-1; D might be TRBD1 (5 bases). The V gene's germline CDR1 is SGHRS and CDR2 YFSETQ. The CDR3 runs to 11 residues. The V end was cut by 7 bases, the J end by 7 bases, with 9 bases between. The CDR3 bases are TGCGCCAGCGCAGGGATGAATGAGCAGTTCTTC. This gives the protein CASAGMNEQFF.

This clonotype was counted only a few times. The chain has TRBV18 and TRBJ2-5, with D perhaps TRBD1 (5 bases). The CDR3 loop spans 17 amino acids. Trimming left V 3 bases short and J 2 bases short, with 19 bases between. Germline loops: CDR1 KGHSH, CDR2 LQKENI. CDR3 amino acids: CASSPTWGLGTQETQYF. CDR3 nucleotides: TGTGCCAGCTCACCGACATGGGGCTTAGGTACACAAGAGACCCAGTACTTC. The complete variable domain, with remaining parts taken from reference TRBV18 and TRBJ2-5, reads NAGVMQNPRHLVRRRGQEARLRCSPMKGHSHVYWYRQLPEEGLKFMVYLQKENIIDESGMPKERFSAEFPKEGPSILRIQQVVRGDSAAYFCASSPTWGLGTQETQYFGPGTRLLVL.

The chain has TRBV12-3 or TRBV12-4 and TRBJ2-1; TRBD1 matches 11 bases. The CDR3 sequence is 15 residues long. With 5 bases clipped from V and 4 bases from J, the junction kept 4 bases outside the gene matches. In nucleotides, the CDR3 is TGTGCCAGCAGTAAGGACAGGGGGCTGTACAATGAGCAGTTCTTC. Protein: CASSKDRGLYNEQFF.

V and J are TRBV5-1 and TRBJ2-1; D possibly corresponds to TRBD2 (6 bases). Per the germline V gene, CDR1 is SGHRS and CDR2 is YFSETQ. V was pared by 7 bases and J by 5 bases, with 13 bases between. The length of the CDR3 is 13 residues. The CDR3 sequence: CASFRDSNNEQFF. The CDR3 DNA reads as TGCGCCAGCTTCCGGGACTCAAACAATGAGCAGTTCTTC.

The chain combines TRBV28 with TRBJ2-1; no definite D call. Germline V gene sequence: CDR1 MDHEN, CDR2 SYDVKM. V was clipped by 3 bases and J by 3 bases, with 9 bases between them. The CDR3 length is 14 residues. DNA of the CDR3: TGTGCCAGCAGTTTCGGTCCCGTCTACAATGAGCAGTTCTTC. Translated: CASSFGPVYNEQFF.

This clonotype appeared a single time. J is TRBJ2-3 and V is TRBV7-2; D gene ambiguous. Germline V gene lookup returns CDR1 SGHTA and CDR2 FQGNSA. The germline V and J ends were trimmed by 1 base and 7 bases, with 9 bases remaining between them. The CDR3 runs to 13 residues. The DNA for the CDR3 is TGTGCCAGCAGCTTAGACATGGCAAATACGCAGTATTTT. It translates to CASSLDMANTQYF.

CDR3 sequence reads: CASSMGGGYQETQYF. Written as DNA, the CDR3 is TGTGCCAGTAGTATGGGAGGAGGGTACCAAGAGACCCAGTACTTC. This chain uses TRBV19 with TRBJ2-5; a weak D match, TRBD2 (6 bases). This CDR3 region has 15 residues. The V end was cut by 3 bases, the J end by 0 bases, with 11 bases between. The germline CDR1 and CDR2 sequences are LNHDA and SQIVND (reference sequence).

This clonotype has only a few counts. This rearrangement joins TRBV4-1 to TRBJ2-1, with 8 nucleotides matching TRBD2. The CDR3 length is 17 residues. Germline lookup yields CDR1 MGHRA and CDR2 YSYEKL. Losses at the gene ends were 0 bases for V and 11 bases for J; bases not matched to a gene: 15. CDR3 nucleotides: TGCGCCAGCAGCCAAGAGACCCTCGTGGTTAGCGGGATTAAGCAGTTCTTC. It yields the protein CASSQETLVVSGIKQFF.

The rearrangement uses TRBV11-2 and TRBJ1-2; D is undetermined. Germline-derived CDR1 and CDR2 are SGHAT and FQNNGV. The length of the CDR3 is 16 residues. V lost 0 bases to trimming and J lost 4 bases, with 15 bases between them. DNA of the CDR3: TGTGCCAGCAGCTTAGATCCTGGACGGAGCATCTATGGCTACACCTTC. It yields the protein CASSLDPGRSIYGYTF.

This rearrangement joins TRBV20-1 to TRBJ2-1, with TRBD2 as a possible D gene (6 bases). From germline, CDR1 is DFQATT and CDR2 SNEGSKA (reference sequence). Trimming shortened V by 2 bases and J by 0 bases, and 14 bases separated the two germline ends. This CDR3 region has 16 residues. Written as DNA, the CDR3 is TGCAGTGCTAGACCCCTGACTAGGAGCTCCTACAATGAGCAGTTCTTC. Translation gives CSARPLTRSSYNEQFF.

The chain employs TRBV7-2 and TRBJ2-3; D gene uncertain. V shed 4 bases and J shed 4 bases, with 12 bases lying between them. Germline V gene lookup returns CDR1 SGHTA and CDR2 FQGNSA. This CDR3 is 14 amino acids long. CDR3 DNA sequence: TGTGCCAGCAGCTACCCCTTCCGGCCAGATACGCAGTATTTT. It codes for CASSYPFRPDTQYF.

CDR3 protein: CATRPGGEETQYF. The CDR3 region has the DNA TGTGCCACCCGTCCAGGGGGCGAAGAGACCCAGTACTTC. The chain recombines TRBV24-1 with TRBJ2-5, with 8 bases identical to TRBD1. V shed 9 bases and J 3 bases; nucleotides not matched to a gene: 5. CDR3 size: 13 residues. Germline V gives CDR1 KGHDR, CDR2 SFDVKD.

The table lists this clonotype with a few counts. The chain employs TRBV24-1 and TRBJ2-5; 7 bases map to TRBD1. Germline trimming cut 2 bases from V and 2 bases from J; bases unmatched to any gene: 4. Per germline, CDR1 KGHDR and CDR2 SFDVKD. CDR3 length: 15 residues. CDR3 coding DNA: TGTGCCACCAGTGATTCTGCAGGGGGTCAAGAGACCCAGTACTTC. It is translated as CATSDSAGGQETQYF.

The rearrangement links TRBV29-1 to TRBJ1-1; the D is unclear. The CDR3 runs 15 residues. Trimming stripped 0 bases from V and 1 base from J, with 12 bases between. Germline V gene lookup returns CDR1 SQVTM and CDR2 ANQGSEA. This CDR3 is CSVEDPGRGNTEAFF. For the CDR3, the DNA is TGCAGCGTTGAAGATCCCGGACGGGGGAACACTGAAGCTTTCTTT.

This chain joins TRBV12-3 or TRBV12-4 and TRBJ2-1; 11 bases map to TRBD2. The ends lost 0 bases at V and 5 bases at J; junction bases unmatched: 9. This CDR3 has 18 amino acids. CDR3 region: CASSLASWLAGGDNEQFF. CDR3 in DNA: TGTGCCAGCAGTTTAGCGTCTTGGTTAGCGGGAGGGGACAATGAGCAGTTCTTC.

This clonotype was observed once. The genes are TRBV20-1 and TRBJ1-4; D is ambiguous. The V end lost 0 bases, the J end lost 8 bases, and 7 bases lay between the germline ends. CDR1 is DFQATT, CDR2 SNEGSKA, per germline (reference sequence). CDR3 length: 12 residues. The CDR3 bases are TGCAGTGCTAGAGAAGTGGGCGAAAAACTGTTTTTT. Translating it yields CSAREVGEKLFF.

The J gene is TRBJ1-1, the V gene TRBV12-3 or TRBV12-4; D gene ambiguous. This CDR3 is built from 14 residues. V lost 3 bases, J lost 3 bases, and 11 bases lay in between. The CDR3 DNA follows: TGTGCCAGCAGTTTTAACCCCATGGACACTGAAGCTTTCTTT. It codes for CASSFNPMDTEAFF.

The sample holds a few counts of this clonotype. The CDR3 protein is CASSPRGGSSYNEQFF. In nucleotides, the CDR3 is TGTGCCAGTAGTCCTCGGGGCGGGAGTTCCTACAATGAGCAGTTCTTC. J is TRBJ2-1 and V is TRBV19, with 7 bases identical to TRBD2. Per germline, CDR1 LNHDA and CDR2 SQIVND (reference sequence). V trimming: 5 bases; J trimming: 1 base; junction bases outside the gene matches: 8. The CDR3 length is 16 residues.

The V call is TRBV7-2, the J call TRBJ1-5; D is possibly TRBD1 (6 bases). This CDR3 is built from 15 residues. CDR1 is SGHTA and CDR2 is FQGNSA in the germline V gene. Trimming left V 4 bases short and J 3 bases short, with 13 bases between. The CDR3 DNA follows: TGTGCCAGCAGCTCCCAAGGACAGACCAATCAGCCCCAGCATTTT. This sequence encodes CASSSQGQTNQPQHF. Full variable domain (remainder filled in from reference TRBV7-2 and TRBJ1-5): GAGVSQSPSNKVTEKGKDVELRCDPISGHTALYWYRQSLGQGLEFLIYFQGNSAPDKSGLPSDRFSAERTGGSVSTLTIQRTQQEDSAVYLCASSSQGQTNQPQHFGDGTRLSIL.